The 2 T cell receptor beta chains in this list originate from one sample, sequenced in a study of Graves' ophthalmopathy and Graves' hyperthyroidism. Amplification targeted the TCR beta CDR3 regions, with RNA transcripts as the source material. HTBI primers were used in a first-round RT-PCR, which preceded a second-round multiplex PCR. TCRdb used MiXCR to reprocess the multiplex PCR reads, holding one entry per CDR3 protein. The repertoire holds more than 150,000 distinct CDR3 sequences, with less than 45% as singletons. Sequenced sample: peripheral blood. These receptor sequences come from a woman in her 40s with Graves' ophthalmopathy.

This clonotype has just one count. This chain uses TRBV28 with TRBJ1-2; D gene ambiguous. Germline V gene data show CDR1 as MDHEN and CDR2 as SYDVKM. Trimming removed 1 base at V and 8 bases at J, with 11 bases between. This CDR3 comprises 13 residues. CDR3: CASSLSAYRGYTF. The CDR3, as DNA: TGTGCCAGCAGTTTATCGGCATATCGCGGCTACACCTTC.

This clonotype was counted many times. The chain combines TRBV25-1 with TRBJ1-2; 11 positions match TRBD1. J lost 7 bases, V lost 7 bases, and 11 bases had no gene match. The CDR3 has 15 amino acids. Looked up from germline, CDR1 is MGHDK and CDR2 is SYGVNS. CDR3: CASTPSGQGAGGYTF. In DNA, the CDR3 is TGTGCCAGCACCCCGTCCGGACAGGGGGCCGGTGGCTACACCTTC.